These 21 T cell receptor beta chains were all obtained from the same sample, sequenced in a study of blood T cell repertoires in COVID-19. TCRdb keeps only in-frame clones here, not all; method: immunoSEQ multiplex PCR. The sample contains fewer than 200,000 clones, about 80% of which appear only once. The sequencing sample was made of peripheral blood. These receptors originate from a man aged 65-85 years with active or convalescent COVID-19.

The CDR3 nucleotides are TGTGCCAGCAGCGTAGTTGGGACAGGGGTCGGTGAGCAGTTCTTC. It encodes CASSVVGTGVGEQFF. The chain employs TRBV9 and TRBJ2-1, with 10 positions matching TRBD1. Germline V gene data show CDR1 as SGDLS and CDR2 as YYNGEE. V dropped 0 bases and J dropped 9; count of bases not matched to a gene: 6. This CDR3 region has 15 residues.

The chain employs TRBV2 and TRBJ2-3; tentative D call: TRBD1 (6 bases). CDR1 and CDR2 from the germline V gene are SNHLY and FYNNEI. The V end was cut by 7 bases, the J end by 3 bases, with 14 bases between. This CDR3 contains 14 residues. Here the CDR3 reads CASTGAGVTDTQYF. In DNA form, the CDR3 reads TGTGCCAGCACGGGCGCAGGGGTAACAGATACGCAGTATTTT.

The J gene is TRBJ2-7, the V gene TRBV9; D ambiguous. The germline V and J ends were trimmed by 0 bases and 3 bases, with 10 bases remaining between them. This CDR3 is built from 14 residues. Germline V gene lookup returns CDR1 SGDLS and CDR2 YYNGEE. The CDR3 bases are TGTGCCAGCAGCGTAGTGGATAGCAGCTACGAGCAGTACTTC. It is translated as CASSVVDSSYEQYF.

This chain links TRBV28 with TRBJ2-1, with a tentative D call TRBD2 (6 bases). CDR1 MDHEN and CDR2 SYDVKM come from the germline V gene. Between the trimmed V and J ends, which lost 7 bases and 3 bases, there was a span of 10 bases. CDR3 length equals 13 residues. CDR3 sequence reads: CASNGGGYNEQFF. Here the CDR3 DNA reads TGTGCCAGCAATGGGGGAGGCTACAATGAGCAGTTCTTC.

In this sample, this clone turned up a few times. This rearrangement joins TRBV20-1 to TRBJ2-1, with D maybe TRBD2 (5 bases). Germline-derived CDR1 and CDR2 are DFQATT and SNEGSKA (reference sequence). The germline V and J ends were trimmed by 3 bases and 5 bases, with 23 bases remaining between them. The CDR3 has 17 amino acids. The CDR3 DNA sequence: TGCAGTGCTAGTAGAGAGCGGAGGACTGCCCTTGACAATGAGCAGTTCTTC. Protein: CSASRERRTALDNEQFF.

The V gene is TRBV27, the J gene TRBJ2-5; tentative D call: TRBD1 (6 bases). Germline-derived CDR1 and CDR2 are MNHEY and SMNVEV (reference sequence). The CDR3 runs 16 residues. Deletions cut 5 bases from V and 5 bases from J, with 21 bases between. The CDR3 protein is CASSPMGRGFLETQYF. CDR3 DNA sequence: TGTGCCAGCAGTCCAATGGGCAGGGGTTTTCTGGAGACCCAGTACTTC.

This clone was counted between two and nine times. V usage is TRBV27 and J usage is TRBJ1-6; D not certain. The ends were cut back, 2 bases at V and 9 bases at J, with 8 bases in the middle. Germline V lookup: CDR1 MNHEY, CDR2 SMNVEV (reference sequence). CDR3 length: 13 residues. Here the CDR3 reads CASSLDMFSPLHF. CDR3 nucleotide sequence: TGTGCCAGCAGTTTAGACATGTTTTCACCCCTCCACTTT.

The chain is built from TRBV6-5 and TRBJ2-2; 7 bases fit TRBD1. From germline, CDR1 is MNHEY and CDR2 SVGAGI. The V and J ends lost 8 bases and 1 base, in that order; junction bases with no gene match: 7. The CDR3 runs 15 residues. For the CDR3, the DNA is TGTGCCAGCTTAGGGGGCATAGGGAACACCGGGGAGCTGTTTTTT. This gives the protein CASLGGIGNTGELFF.

Comment on this clone: One end of the junction does not line up with germline, which may come from a read error. This rearrangement joins TRBV6-5 to TRBJ1-2; the D gene is possibly TRBD1 (5 bases). The CDR3 covers 10 residues. The germline gives CDR1 MNHEY, CDR2 SVGAGI. CDR3 residues: CASSLPGLKF. The CDR3 bases are TGTGCCAGCAGTCTCCCGGGACTCAAATTC.

The gene calls are TRBV5-1 and TRBJ2-7; 16 bases fit TRBD2. The CDR3 runs 18 residues. Germline V CDR1 and CDR2: SGHRS, YFSETQ. The V gene end was trimmed by 3 bases and the J gene end by 5 bases; junction bases not matched to a gene: 11. CDR3 protein: CASSSRRGTSGGENEQYF. For the CDR3, the DNA is TGCGCCAGCAGCTCGCGAAGAGGGACTAGCGGGGGGGAGAACGAGCAGTACTTC. The full variable domain, rest sourced from reference TRBV5-1 and TRBJ2-7, is KAGVTQTPRYLIKTRGQQVTLSCSPISGHRSVSWYQQTPGQGLQFLFEYFSETQRNKGNFPGRFSGRQFSNSRSEMNVSTLELGDSALYLCASSSRRGTSGGENEQYFGPGTRLTVT.

A few counts support this clone. The CDR3 DNA reads TGTGCCAGTCGACAGGGGCGCGGGAACAGTCAAGAGACCCAGTACTTC. Encoded protein: CASRQGRGNSQETQYF. The rearrangement joins TRBV19 to TRBJ2-5; 8 nucleotides match TRBD1. Germline lookup yields CDR1 LNHDA and CDR2 SQIVND (reference sequence). V shed 8 bases, J shed 2 bases, and the junction held 13 bases outside the gene matches. The CDR3 is 16 amino acids.

The chain carries TRBV7-9 and TRBJ2-2; D is possibly TRBD1 (6 bases). Germline CDR1 SEHNR, CDR2 FQNEAQ (reference sequence). This CDR3 has 15 amino acids. Trimming took 5 bases from V and 7 from J, leaving 17 bases between them. The CDR3 DNA reads as TGTGCCAGCAGCCCCCCACAGGGATATGGCGGGGAGCTGTTTTTT. Translating gives CASSPPQGYGGELFF.

This chain joins TRBV5-1 and TRBJ1-4, with D possibly being TRBD1 (5 bases). Trimming cost V 5 bases and J 8 bases, with 13 bases left between them. Germline CDR1 is SGHRS and CDR2 is YFSETQ. The length of the CDR3 is 13 residues. CDR3 bases: TGCGCCAGCAGAGGGGCGAACGCCGAAAAACTGTTTTTT. Translated, it gives CASRGANAEKLFF.

This clone was detected many times. The chain recombines TRBV10-3 with TRBJ1-3, with TRBD1 matching 9 bases. From germline, CDR1 is ENHRY and CDR2 SYGVKD. J lost 2 bases, V lost 0 bases, and 8 bases had no gene match. The CDR3 length is 18 residues. This chain's CDR3 is CAISESRDRESPGNTIYF. The CDR3 DNA follows: TGTGCCATCAGTGAGTCCCGGGACAGGGAATCCCCTGGAAACACCATATATTTT.

V is TRBV14 and J is TRBJ1-2, with TRBD1 matching 7 bases. The CDR3 is 14 residues long. The J segment lost 4 bases and the V segment lost 4 bases, leaving 6 bases of the junction unmatched. Germline V gene lookup returns CDR1 SGHDN and CDR2 FVKESK. In DNA, the CDR3 is TGTGCCAGCAGCCCGGCAGGGGGTAGCTATGGCTACACCTTC. Translation gives CASSPAGGSYGYTF.

In this sample, this clone turned up once. This rearrangement joins TRBV11-2 to TRBJ2-2; a possible D gene is TRBD2 (7 bases). Trimming took off 1 base at V and 4 bases at J, with 13 bases between the two ends. CDR1 SGHAT and CDR2 FQNNGV come from the germline V gene. The CDR3 is 16 residues long. The CDR3: CASSLVGGAGTGELFF. CDR3 sequence (DNA): TGTGCCAGCAGCTTAGTTGGGGGGGCGGGCACCGGGGAGCTGTTTTTT.

The gene calls are TRBV5-1 and TRBJ2-2; 9 nucleotides agree with TRBD2. V trimming: 3 bases; J trimming: 4 bases; junction bases outside the gene matches: 7. Germline CDR1 SGHRS, CDR2 YFSETQ. The CDR3 runs 16 residues. The CDR3 DNA sequence: TGCGCCAGCAGCTCTCTTGCGGGAGGGGGCACCGGGGAGCTGTTTTTT. It is translated as CASSSLAGGGTGELFF.

This chain links TRBV5-5 with TRBJ1-1; D gene unclear. V was clipped by 4 bases and J by 5 bases, with 15 bases between them. This CDR3 is 14 amino acids long. Germline values: CDR1 SGHKS, CDR2 YYEKEE (reference sequence). In nucleotides, the CDR3 is TGTGCCAGCAGCGGGAGGGTCGAAGTAACTGAAGCTTTCTTT. It codes for CASSGRVEVTEAFF.

This clone was counted a few times. This chain connects TRBV12-5 to TRBJ2-5, with D uncertain. The V gene's germline CDR1 is LGHNT and CDR2 FRNRAP. The V end lost 7 bases, the J end lost 5 bases, and 14 bases lay between the germline ends. This CDR3 contains 13 residues. CDR3 residues: CASAAEHGETQYF. CDR3 bases: TGTGCTAGTGCGGCGGAACATGGGGAGACCCAGTACTTC.

The rearrangement uses TRBV10-1 and TRBJ2-7, with D possibly TRBD2 on 7 matching bases. CDR1 and CDR2 from the germline V gene are WNHNN and SYGVQD (reference sequence). The CDR3 has 15 amino acids. V gave up 3 bases and J gave up 3 bases, with 15 bases separating them. This CDR3 reads CASSEGGGANYEQYF. The DNA of the CDR3 is TGCGCCAGCAGTGAAGGTGGGGGGGCCAACTACGAGCAGTACTTC.

The rearrangement uses TRBV12-3 or TRBV12-4 and TRBJ2-2; D is perhaps TRBD2 (5 bases). Between the trimmed V and J ends, which lost 2 bases and 7 bases, there was a span of 8 bases. The CDR3 runs to 13 residues. In nucleotides, the CDR3 is TGTGCCAGCAGTTTAAAAGCGGACGGGGAGCTGTTTTTT. This sequence encodes CASSLKADGELFF.